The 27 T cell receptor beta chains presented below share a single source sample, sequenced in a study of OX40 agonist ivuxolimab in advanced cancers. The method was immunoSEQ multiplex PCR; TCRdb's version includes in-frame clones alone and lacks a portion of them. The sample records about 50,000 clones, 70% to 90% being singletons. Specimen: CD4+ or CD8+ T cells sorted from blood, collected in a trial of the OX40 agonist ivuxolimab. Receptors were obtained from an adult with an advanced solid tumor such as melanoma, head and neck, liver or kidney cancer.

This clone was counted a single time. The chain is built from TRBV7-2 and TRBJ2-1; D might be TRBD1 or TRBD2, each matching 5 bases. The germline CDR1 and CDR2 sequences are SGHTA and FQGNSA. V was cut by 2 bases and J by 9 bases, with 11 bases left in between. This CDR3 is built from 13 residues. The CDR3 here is CASSLQGPSEQFF. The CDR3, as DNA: TGTGCCAGCAGCTTACAGGGACCTTCTGAGCAGTTCTTC. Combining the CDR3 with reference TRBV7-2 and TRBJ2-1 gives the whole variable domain GAGVSQSPSNKVTEKGKDVELRCDPISGHTALYWYRQSLGQGLEFLIYFQGNSAPDKSGLPSDRFSAERTGGSVSTLTIQRTQQEDSAVYLCASSLQGPSEQFFGPGTRLTVL.

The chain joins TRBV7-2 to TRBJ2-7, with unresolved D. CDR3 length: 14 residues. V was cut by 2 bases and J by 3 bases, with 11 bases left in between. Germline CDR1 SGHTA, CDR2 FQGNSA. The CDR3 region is CASSLTAGGYEQYF. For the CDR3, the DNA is TGTGCCAGCAGCTTAACGGCAGGCGGCTACGAGCAGTACTTC.

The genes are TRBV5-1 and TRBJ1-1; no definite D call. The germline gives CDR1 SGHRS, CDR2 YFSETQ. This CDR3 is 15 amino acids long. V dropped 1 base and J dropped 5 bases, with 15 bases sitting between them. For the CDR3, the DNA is TGCGCCAGCAGCTTGAACGACGGCTGGTGGACTGAAGCTTTCTTT. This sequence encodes CASSLNDGWWTEAFF.

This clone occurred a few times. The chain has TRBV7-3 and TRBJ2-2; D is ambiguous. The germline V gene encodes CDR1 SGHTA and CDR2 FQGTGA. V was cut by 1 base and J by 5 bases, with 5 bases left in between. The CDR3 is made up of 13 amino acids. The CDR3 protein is CASSLMGTGELFF. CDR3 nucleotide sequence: TGTGCCAGCAGCTTAATGGGAACCGGGGAGCTGTTTTTT.

CDR3 loop: CASSLAGTGGVGKLFF. The DNA for the CDR3 is TGTGCCAGCAGCTTAGCGGGGACAGGGGGAGTGGGAAAACTGTTTTTT. The J gene is TRBJ1-4, the V gene TRBV7-8; TRBD1 agrees at 11 bases. Germline-derived CDR1 and CDR2 are SGHVS and FQNEAQ. The V gene end was trimmed by 0 bases and the J gene end by 10 bases; junction bases not matched to a gene: 7. There are 16 residues in the CDR3.

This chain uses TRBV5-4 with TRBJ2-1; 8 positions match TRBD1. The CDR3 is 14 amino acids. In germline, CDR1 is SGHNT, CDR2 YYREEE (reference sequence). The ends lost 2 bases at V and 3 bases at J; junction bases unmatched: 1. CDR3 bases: TGTGCCAGCAGCTTAGGACAGGGCTACAATGAGCAGTTCTTC. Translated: CASSLGQGYNEQFF. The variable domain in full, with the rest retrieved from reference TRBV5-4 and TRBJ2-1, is ETGVTQSPTHLIKTRGQQVTLRCSSQSGHNTVSWYQQALGQGPQFIFQYYREEENGRGNFPPRFSGLQFPNYSSELNVNALELDDSALYLCASSLGQGYNEQFFGPGTRLTVL.

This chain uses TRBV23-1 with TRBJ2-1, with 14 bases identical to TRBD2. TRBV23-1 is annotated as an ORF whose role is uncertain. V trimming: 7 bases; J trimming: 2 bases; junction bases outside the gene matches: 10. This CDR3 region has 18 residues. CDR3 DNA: TGCGCCAGCACCCAAGGGATGACTAGCGGGAGGGCCTACAATGAGCAGTTCTTC. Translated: CASTQGMTSGRAYNEQFF.

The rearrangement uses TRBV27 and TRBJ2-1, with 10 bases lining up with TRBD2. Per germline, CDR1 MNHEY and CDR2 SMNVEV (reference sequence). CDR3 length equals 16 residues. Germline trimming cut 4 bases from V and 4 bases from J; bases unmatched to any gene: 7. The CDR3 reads CASSSRLAGRYNEQFF. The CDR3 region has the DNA TGTGCCAGCAGTTCTCGACTAGCGGGCCGGTACAATGAGCAGTTCTTC.

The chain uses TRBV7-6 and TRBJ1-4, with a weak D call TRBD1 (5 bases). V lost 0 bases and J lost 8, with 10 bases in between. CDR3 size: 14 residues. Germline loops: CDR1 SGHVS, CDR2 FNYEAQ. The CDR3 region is CASSLAGPREKLFF. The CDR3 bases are TGTGCCAGCAGCTTAGCGGGACCTCGGGAAAAACTGTTTTTT.

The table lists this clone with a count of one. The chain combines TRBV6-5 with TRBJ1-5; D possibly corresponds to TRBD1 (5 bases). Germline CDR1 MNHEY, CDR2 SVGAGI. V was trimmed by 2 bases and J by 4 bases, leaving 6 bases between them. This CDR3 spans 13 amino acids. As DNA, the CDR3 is TGTGCCAGCAGTTACGACAGAAATCAGCCCCAGCATTTT. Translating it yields CASSYDRNQPQHF.

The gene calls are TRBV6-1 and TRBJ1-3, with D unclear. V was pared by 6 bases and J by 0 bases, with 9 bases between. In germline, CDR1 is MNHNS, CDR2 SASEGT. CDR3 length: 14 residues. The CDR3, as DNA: TGTGCCAGCAGGGTTATGAGCTCTGGAAACACCATATATTTT. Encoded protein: CASRVMSSGNTIYF.

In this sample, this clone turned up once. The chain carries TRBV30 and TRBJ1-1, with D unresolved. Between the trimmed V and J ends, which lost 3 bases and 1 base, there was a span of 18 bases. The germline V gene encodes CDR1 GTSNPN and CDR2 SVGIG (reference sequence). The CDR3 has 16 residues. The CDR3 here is CAWSRGTANSNTEAFF. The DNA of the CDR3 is TGTGCCTGGAGCCGAGGAACAGCTAATTCGAACACTGAAGCTTTCTTT. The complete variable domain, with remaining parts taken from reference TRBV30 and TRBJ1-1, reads SQTIHQWPATLVQPVGSPLSLECTVEGTSNPNLYWYRQAAGRGLQLLFYSVGIGQISSEVPQNLSASRPQDRQFILSSKKLLLSDSGFYLCAWSRGTANSNTEAFFGQGTRLTVV.

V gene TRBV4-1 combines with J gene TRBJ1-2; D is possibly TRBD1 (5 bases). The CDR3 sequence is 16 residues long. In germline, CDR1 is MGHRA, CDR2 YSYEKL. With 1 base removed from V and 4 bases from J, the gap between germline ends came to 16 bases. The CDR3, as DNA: TGCGCCAGCAGCCAAGTAGGGAGGGGCCTTAGCTATGGCTACACCTTC. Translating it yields CASSQVGRGLSYGYTF.

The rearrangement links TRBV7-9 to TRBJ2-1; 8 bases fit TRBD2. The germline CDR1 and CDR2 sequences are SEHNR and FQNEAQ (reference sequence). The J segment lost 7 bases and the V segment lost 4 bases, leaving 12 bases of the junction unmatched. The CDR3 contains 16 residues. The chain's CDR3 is CASSSQPGLVMNEQFF. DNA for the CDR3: TGTGCCAGCAGCTCTCAACCGGGACTAGTTATGAATGAGCAGTTCTTC.

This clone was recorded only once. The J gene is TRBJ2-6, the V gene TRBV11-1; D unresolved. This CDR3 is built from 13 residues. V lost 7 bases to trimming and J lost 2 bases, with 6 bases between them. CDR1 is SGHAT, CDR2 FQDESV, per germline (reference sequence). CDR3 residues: CASILAGANVLTF. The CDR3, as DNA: TGTGCCAGCATCCTAGCTGGGGCCAACGTCCTGACTTTC.

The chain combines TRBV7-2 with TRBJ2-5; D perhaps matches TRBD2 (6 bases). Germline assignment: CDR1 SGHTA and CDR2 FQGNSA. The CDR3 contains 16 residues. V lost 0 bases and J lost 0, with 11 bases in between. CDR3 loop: CASSLASAGNQETQYF. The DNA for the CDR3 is TGTGCCAGCAGCTTAGCGTCGGCGGGAAACCAAGAGACCCAGTACTTC.

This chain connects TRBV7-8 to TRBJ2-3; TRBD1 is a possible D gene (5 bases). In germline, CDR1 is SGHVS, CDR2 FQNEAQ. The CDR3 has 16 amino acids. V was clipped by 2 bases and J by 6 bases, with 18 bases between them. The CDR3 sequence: CASSLRNPVGADTQYF. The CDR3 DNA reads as TGTGCCAGCAGCTTAAGGAACCCGGTAGGGGCGGATACGCAGTATTTT.

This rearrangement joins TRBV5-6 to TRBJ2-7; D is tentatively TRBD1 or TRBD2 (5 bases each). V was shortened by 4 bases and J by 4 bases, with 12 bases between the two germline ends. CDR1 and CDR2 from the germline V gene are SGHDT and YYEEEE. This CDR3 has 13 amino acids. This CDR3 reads CASSPGTHYEQYF. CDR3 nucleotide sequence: TGTGCCAGCAGCCCCGGGACCCATTACGAGCAGTACTTC.

CDR3 in DNA: TGTGCCAGCGGGCTCCGAACCTACGAGCAGTACTTC. This encodes CASGLRTYEQYF. This chain links TRBV6-5 with TRBJ2-7, with no clear D. V lost 8 bases, J lost 2 bases, and 10 bases lay in between. The CDR3 runs to 12 residues. The germline CDR1 and CDR2 sequences are MNHEY and SVGAGI.

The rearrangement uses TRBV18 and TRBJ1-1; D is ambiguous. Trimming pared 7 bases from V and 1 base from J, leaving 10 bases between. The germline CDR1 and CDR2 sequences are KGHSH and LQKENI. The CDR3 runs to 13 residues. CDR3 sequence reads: CASLNRGNTEAFF. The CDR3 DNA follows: TGTGCCAGCTTAAATAGAGGGAACACTGAAGCTTTCTTT.

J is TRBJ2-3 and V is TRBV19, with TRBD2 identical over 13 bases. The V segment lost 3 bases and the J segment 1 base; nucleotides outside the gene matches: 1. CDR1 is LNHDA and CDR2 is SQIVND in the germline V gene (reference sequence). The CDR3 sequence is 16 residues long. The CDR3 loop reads CASSIGLAGGTDTQYF. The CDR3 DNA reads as TGTGCCAGTAGTATTGGACTAGCGGGGGGCACAGATACGCAGTATTTT.

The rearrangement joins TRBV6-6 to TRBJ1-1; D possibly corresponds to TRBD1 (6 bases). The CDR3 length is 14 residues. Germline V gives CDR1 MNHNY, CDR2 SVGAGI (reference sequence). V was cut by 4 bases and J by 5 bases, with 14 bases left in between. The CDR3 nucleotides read TGTGCCAGCAGTTCCGGTCAGGGGTTTACTGAAGCTTTCTTT. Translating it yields CASSSGQGFTEAFF.

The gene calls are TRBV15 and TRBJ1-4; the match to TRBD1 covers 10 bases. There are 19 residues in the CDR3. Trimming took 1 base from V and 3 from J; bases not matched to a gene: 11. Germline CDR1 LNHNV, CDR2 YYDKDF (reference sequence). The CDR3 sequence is CATSRAETGGWWANEKLFF. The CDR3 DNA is TGTGCCACCAGCAGAGCTGAGACAGGGGGCTGGTGGGCTAATGAAAAACTGTTTTTT.

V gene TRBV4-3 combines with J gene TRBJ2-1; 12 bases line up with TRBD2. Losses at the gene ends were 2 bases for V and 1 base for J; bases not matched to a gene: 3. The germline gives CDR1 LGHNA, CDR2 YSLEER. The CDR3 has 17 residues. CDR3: CASSQRLAGDSYNEQFF. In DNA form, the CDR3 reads TGCGCCAGCAGCCAACGACTAGCGGGAGATTCCTACAATGAGCAGTTCTTC.

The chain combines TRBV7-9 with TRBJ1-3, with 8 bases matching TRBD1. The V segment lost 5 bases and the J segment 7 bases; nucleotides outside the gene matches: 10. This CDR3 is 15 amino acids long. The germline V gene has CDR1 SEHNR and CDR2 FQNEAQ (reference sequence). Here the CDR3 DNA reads TGTGCCAGCAGCCCCGGACAGGGCCAAGGGAACACCATATATTTT. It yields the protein CASSPGQGQGNTIYF.

The CDR3 reads CASSSGSSGANVLTF. CDR3 nucleotide sequence: TGCGCCAGCAGCTCGGGAAGCTCTGGGGCCAACGTCCTGACTTTC. The V and J genes are TRBV5-1 and TRBJ2-6; maybe TRBD2 (5 bases). Trimming removed 3 bases at V and 0 bases at J, with 7 bases between. Per germline, CDR1 SGHRS and CDR2 YFSETQ. CDR3 length: 15 residues.

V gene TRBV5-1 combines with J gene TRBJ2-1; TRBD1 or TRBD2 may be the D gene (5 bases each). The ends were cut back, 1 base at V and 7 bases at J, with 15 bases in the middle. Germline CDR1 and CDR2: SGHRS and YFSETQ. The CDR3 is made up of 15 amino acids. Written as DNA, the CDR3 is TGCGCCAGCAGCTTGTTGACTAAAGAGGGGAATGAGCAGTTCTTC. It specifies CASSLLTKEGNEQFF.